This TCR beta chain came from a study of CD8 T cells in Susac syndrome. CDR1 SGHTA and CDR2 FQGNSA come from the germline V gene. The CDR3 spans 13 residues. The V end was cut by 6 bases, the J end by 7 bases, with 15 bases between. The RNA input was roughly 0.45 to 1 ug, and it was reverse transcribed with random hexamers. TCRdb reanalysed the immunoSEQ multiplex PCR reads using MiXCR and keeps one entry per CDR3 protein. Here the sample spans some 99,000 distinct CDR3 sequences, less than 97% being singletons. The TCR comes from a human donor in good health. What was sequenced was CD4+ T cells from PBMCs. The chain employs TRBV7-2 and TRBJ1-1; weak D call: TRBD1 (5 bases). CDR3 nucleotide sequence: TGTGCCAGCAGTTCACCGGGACCCTATGAAGCTTTCTTT. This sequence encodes CASSSPGPYEAFF.